This T cell receptor (beta chain) originates from a study of technical replicates of blood from four donors. Using immunoSEQ multiplex PCR, the repertoire was profiled, and TCRdb retains in-frame clones only, with some absent. The sample lists around 69,000 clones; almost 98% were seen once. This receptor was obtained from a human donor in good health. Sample: T cells isolated from PBMCs.

Here the CDR3 reads CASSGDSPRPLNTEAFF. Written as DNA, the CDR3 is TGCGCCAGCAGCGGGGACTCCCCCAGGCCGTTGAACACTGAAGCTTTCTTT. The gene calls are TRBV5-1 and TRBJ1-1, with a weak D call TRBD1 (5 bases). V lost 4 bases, J lost 0 bases, and 19 bases lay in between. The CDR3 spans 17 residues. Per germline, CDR1 SGHRS and CDR2 YFSETQ.